This TCR beta chain stems from a study of cytomegalovirus exposure and HLA in healthy donors. Trimming took 5 bases from V and 4 from J, leaving 14 bases between them. From germline, CDR1 is SGHTA and CDR2 FQGTGA. This CDR3 has 15 residues. The PCR used 60 Vbeta and 13 Jbeta primers. Repertoires were generated with immunoSEQ multiplex PCR, while TCRdb's copy carries only in-frame clones and drops some. Among approximately 110,000 clones listed, about 80% were seen once. This TCR came from a woman aged 45-65 years in good health and CMV-seropositive. The chain combines TRBV7-3 with TRBJ2-2; perhaps TRBD1 as D (5 bases). Source material: PBMCs. Written as DNA, the CDR3 is TGTGCCAGCAGCCCCCTGGGGCGGACCACCGGGGAGCTGTTTTTT. It codes for CASSPLGRTTGELFF.